The rows below give T cell receptor beta chains drawn from one sample of a study of blood T cell repertoires in COVID-19. Assay: immunoSEQ multiplex PCR; the TCRdb copy retains only in-frame clones and omits some. The table has some 200,000 clones, more than 70% seen once. Sequenced material: peripheral blood. These receptors all stem from a human donor in a cohort sampled during active COVID-19. Both conserved end residues are part of each CDR3. D genes are given only for firm matches. Expanded clones are given a class, and other clones once, few, many or no size at all.

d_call j_call v_call clone_size cdr3_nt cdr3_aa
TRBD1 TRBJ1-2 TRBV6-5 . TGTGCCAGCAGACGGACAGGACCTTTCTATGGCTACACCTTC CASRRTGPFYGYTF
. TRBJ1-5 TRBV3-1/TRBV3-2 . TGTGCCAGCAGCCAAAGCGGGTTCAATCAGCCCCAGCATTTT CASSQSGFNQPQHF
. TRBJ2-5 TRBV7-3 . TGTGCCAGCAGCTACAGGGAGGGGGAGACCCAGTACTTC CASSYREGETQYF
. TRBJ1-6 TRBV27 . TGTGCCAGCAGTTTAAGGGGGTGGAATTCACCCCTCCACTTT CASSLRGWNSPLHF
. TRBJ2-7 TRBV27 . TGTGCCAGCAGAACGGGGTCCTACGAGCAGTACTTC CASRTGSYEQYF
TRBD2 TRBJ2-1 TRBV5-1 . TGCGCCAGCAGCCCCTCTTGGGGGAGGGCCCTAAATGAGCAGTTCTTC CASSPSWGRALNEQFF
. TRBJ2-3 TRBV29-1 . TGCAGCGTCCGCCGGGGGACCAGCACAGATACGCAGTATTTT CSVRRGTSTDTQYF
TRBD1 TRBJ2-3 TRBV27 once TGTGCCAGCTCCGACAGGGGGCGCGGGGCAGATACGCAGTATTTT CASSDRGRGADTQYF
. TRBJ2-2 TRBV10-3 . TGTGCCATCACGCCTCGAGGGAACACCGGGGAGCTGTTTTTT CAITPRGNTGELFF
. TRBJ1-5 TRBV5-6 . TGTGCCAGCAGCACCAGCAGGAATCAGCCCCAGCATTTT CASSTSRNQPQHF
. TRBJ2-7 TRBV5-1 few TGCGCCAGCAGTTCCGGGACGGGGGACTACGAGCAGTACTTC CASSSGTGDYEQYF
TRBD1 TRBJ1-1 TRBV6-6 many TGTGCCAGCAAAAAGGGACAGGGGGCGACTGAAGCTTTCTTT CASKKGQGATEAFF
TRBD1 TRBJ2-5 TRBV5-1 . TGCGCCAGCAGACTTGACAGGGAAGGGGTGGGGACCCAGTACTTC CASRLDREGVGTQYF
. TRBJ1-5 TRBV3-1/TRBV3-2 . TGTGCCAGCAGCCACACCGAGTATCAGCCCCAGCATTTT CASSHTEYQPQHF
TRBD1 TRBJ2-1 TRBV5-6 . TGTGCCAGCAGCTGGACAGGGAATAATGAGCAGTTCTTC CASSWTGNNEQFF
TRBD1 TRBJ2-1 TRBV28 few TGTGCCACCACAGGGGATGTAGTCTACAATGAGCAGTTCTTC CATTGDVVYNEQFF
TRBD2 TRBJ2-1 TRBV28 . TGTGCCAGCAGTTTCCTGGCGGGAGTAAGGAATGAGCAGTTCTTC CASSFLAGVRNEQFF
. TRBJ2-2 TRBV7-9 few TGTGCCAGCAGCTCCCCTCTAAGGAACACCGGGGAGCTGTTTTTT CASSSPLRNTGELFF
TRBD1 TRBJ2-7 TRBV5-6 . TGTGCCAGCAGCGGACAGGTTACCTACGAGCAGTACTTC CASSGQVTYEQYF
. TRBJ2-2 TRBV2 . TGTGCCAGCACATGGGGCAGGGAATCCGGGGAGCTGTTTTTT CASTWGRESGELFF
. TRBJ2-1 TRBV3-1/TRBV3-2 . TGTGCCAGCAGCCAAACCGCGGGGGCCCCCTGTCACAATGAGCAGTTCTTC CASSQTAGAPCHNEQFF
TRBD1 TRBJ1-1 TRBV6-5 . TGTGCCAGCAGTTACGTTAGGTCAGGGGGGACGAAAGCTTTCTTT CASSYVRSGGTKAFF
TRBD2 TRBJ2-1 TRBV19 . TGTGCCAGTAGTATAGCGGGAGGGCCGAATGAGCAGTTCTTC CASSIAGGPNEQFF
. TRBJ2-3 TRBV28 . TGTGCCAGCAGTTCCTGGGGGCGCCTCACAGATACGCAGTATTTT CASSSWGRLTDTQYF
. TRBJ1-4 TRBV5-1 . TGCGCCAGCAGCTTGGGCGGGTCAGAAATAGCAACTAATGAAAAACTGTTTTTT CASSLGGSEIATNEKLFF
TRBD2 TRBJ2-1 TRBV18 once TGTGCCAGCTCACCCCGGACTAGCGGGGCTGGCAATGAGCAGTTCTTC CASSPRTSGAGNEQFF
. TRBJ1-2 TRBV7-2 . TGTGCCAGCAGCTTAAGGGGCCAACGAGGAAACTATGGCTACACCTTC CASSLRGQRGNYGYTF
. TRBJ1-2 TRBV14 few TGTGCCAGCAGCCAAGGACTGGGTCAATGGAGCTACACCTTC CASSQGLGQWSYTF
TRBD1 TRBJ1-2 TRBV12-3/TRBV12-4 many TGTGCCAGCAGACCGACAGGGTTCGGAGGCTACACCTTC CASRPTGFGGYTF
TRBD1 TRBJ1-5 TRBV2 . TGTGCCAGCAATAGGGACAGGGAACAGCCCCAGCATTTT CASNRDREQPQHF
TRBD1 TRBJ1-6 TRBV6-5 . TGTGCCAGCACTGTGGACAGGAATAATTCACCCCTCCACTTT CASTVDRNNSPLHF
. TRBJ1-2 TRBV28 . TGTGCCAGCAGTCAGGGCGGAATTTATGGCTACACCTTC CASSQGGIYGYTF
TRBD1 TRBJ2-7 TRBV29-1 . TGCAGCGTTAGGACAGGGGGCGAGTTCGAGCAGTACTTC CSVRTGGEFEQYF
TRBD1 TRBJ2-3 TRBV27 . TGTGCCAGCAGTTCAAGGGGGACAGTCCGACCAGATACGCAGTATTTT CASSSRGTVRPDTQYF
TRBD1 TRBJ1-5 TRBV28 . TGTGCCAGCAGGGGGGAATCCGGTCAGGGGGTCGATCAGCCCCAGCATTTT CASRGESGQGVDQPQHF
. TRBJ2-3 TRBV7-9 . TGTGCCAGCAGCACCTCGGACAGATCAGATACGCAGTATTTT CASSTSDRSDTQYF
. TRBJ1-1 TRBV28 few TGTGCCAGCAGGACGATGGCTGCGCCAAGGGGTGCTTTCTTT CASRTMAAPRGAFF
. TRBJ2-1 TRBV10-3 . TGTGCCATCAGCCGAGTCGGTGGGGGGGCCGCCTACAATGAGCAGTTCTTC CAISRVGGGAAYNEQFF
TRBD2 TRBJ2-1 TRBV19 . TGTGCCAGTAGTATAGGAGCGGGAGGGCCCTACAATGAGCAGTTCTTC CASSIGAGGPYNEQFF
TRBD1 TRBJ2-7 TRBV5-1 once TGCGCCAGCAGGATACCGGGACAGGGGGCTTCCGAGCAGTACTTC CASRIPGQGASEQYF
. TRBJ1-4 TRBV10-3 . TGTGCCATCAGTGAAGGACTGAGAGAAAAACTGTTTTTT CAISEGLREKLFF
. TRBJ1-1 TRBV29-1 . TGCAGCCCTGAAACTGACAGCAGAACTGAAGCTTTCTTT CSPETDSRTEAFF
TRBD1 TRBJ1-4 TRBV15 . TGTGCCACCAGCAGAGATCGAACAGGGGGTAATGAAAAACTGTTTTTT CATSRDRTGGNEKLFF
TRBD1 TRBJ2-5 TRBV6-1 . TGTGCCAGCAGTGAAGTGGGGACAGGGGGCCAAGAGACCCAGTACTTC CASSEVGTGGQETQYF
. TRBJ2-7 TRBV28 . TGTGCCAGCAGTATACGGGAGGAGCAGTACTTC CASSIREEQYF